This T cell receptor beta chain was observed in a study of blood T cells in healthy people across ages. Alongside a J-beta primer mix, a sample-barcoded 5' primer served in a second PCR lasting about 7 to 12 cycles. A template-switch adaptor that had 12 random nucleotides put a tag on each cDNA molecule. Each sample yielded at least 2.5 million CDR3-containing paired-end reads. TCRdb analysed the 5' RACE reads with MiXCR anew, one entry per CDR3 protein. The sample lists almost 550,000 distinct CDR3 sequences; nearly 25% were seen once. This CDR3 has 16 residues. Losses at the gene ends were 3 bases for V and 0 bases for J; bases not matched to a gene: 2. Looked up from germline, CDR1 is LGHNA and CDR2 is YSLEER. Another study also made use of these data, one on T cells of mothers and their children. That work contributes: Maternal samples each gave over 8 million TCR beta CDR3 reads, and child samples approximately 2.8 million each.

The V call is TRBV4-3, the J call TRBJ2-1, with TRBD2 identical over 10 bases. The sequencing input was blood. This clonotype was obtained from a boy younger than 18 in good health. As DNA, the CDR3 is TGCGCCAGCAGCCAGACTAGCGGGTACTCCTACAATGAGCAGTTCTTC. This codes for CASSQTSGYSYNEQFF.